What follows is one T cell receptor beta chain and its context. This sample stems from a study of blood T cell repertoires in COVID-19. Study overall: PBMCs, B-cell-depleted T cells, or T cells provided the cDNA or gDNA that made up the material.

The repertoire was sequenced with immunoSEQ multiplex PCR; TCRdb's copy has only in-frame clones and lacks some. The sample contains about 90,000 clones, 91% of which appear only once. The CDR3 is made up of 12 amino acids. Trimming pared 6 bases from V and 3 bases from J, leaving 9 bases between. Germline V gene data show CDR1 as SGHTA and CDR2 as FQGNSA. The origin of this receptor is a human donor with active COVID-19. The donor label of this sample is uncertain. The sequencing sample was made of peripheral blood. The chain recombines TRBV7-2 with TRBJ2-7; possible D gene TRBD1, 6 bases. The CDR3 DNA reads as TGTGCCAGCAGATTGGACAGCTACGAGCAGTACTTC. It is translated as CASRLDSYEQYF.